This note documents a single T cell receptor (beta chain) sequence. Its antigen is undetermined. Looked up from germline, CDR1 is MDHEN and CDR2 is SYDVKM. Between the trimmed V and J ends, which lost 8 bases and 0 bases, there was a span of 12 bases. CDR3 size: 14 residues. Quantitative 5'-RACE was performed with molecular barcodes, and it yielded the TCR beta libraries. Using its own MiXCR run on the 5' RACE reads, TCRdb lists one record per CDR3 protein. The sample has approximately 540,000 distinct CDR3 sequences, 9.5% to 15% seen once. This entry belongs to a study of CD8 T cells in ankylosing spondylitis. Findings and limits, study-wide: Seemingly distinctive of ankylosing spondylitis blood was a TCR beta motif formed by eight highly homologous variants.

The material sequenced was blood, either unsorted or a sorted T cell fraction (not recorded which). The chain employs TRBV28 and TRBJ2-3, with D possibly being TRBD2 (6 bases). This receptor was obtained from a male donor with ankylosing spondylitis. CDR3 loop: CASGKSGSTDTQYF. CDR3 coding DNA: TGTGCCAGCGGTAAAAGCGGGAGCACAGATACGCAGTATTTT.